This TCR beta chain was found in a study of spatial heterogeneity in lung cancer. At least ten counts were recorded for this clonotype. The time point was: sample taken at primary tumor resection. Frozen PBMC, nontumor lung or tumor provided whole RNA, which was sequenced unsorted. TCRdb recomputed calls from the 5' RACE reads with MiXCR, one row per CDR3 protein. The sample carries approximately 25,000 distinct CDR3 sequences, roughly 3% recorded once. The input for sequencing was PBMCs, taken at surgery. The sequence came from a female donor with early-stage non-small cell lung cancer.

The CDR3 here is CASSRYGTSGSYEQYF. As DNA, the CDR3 is TGTGCCAGCAGCCGATACGGGACTAGCGGGAGCTACGAGCAGTACTTC. V and J are TRBV3-1 and TRBJ2-7; TRBD2 agrees at 14 bases. In germline, CDR1 is LGHDT, CDR2 YNNKEL (reference sequence). The CDR3 has 16 residues. With V trimmed by 4 bases and J by 3 bases, 5 bases remained unmatched.